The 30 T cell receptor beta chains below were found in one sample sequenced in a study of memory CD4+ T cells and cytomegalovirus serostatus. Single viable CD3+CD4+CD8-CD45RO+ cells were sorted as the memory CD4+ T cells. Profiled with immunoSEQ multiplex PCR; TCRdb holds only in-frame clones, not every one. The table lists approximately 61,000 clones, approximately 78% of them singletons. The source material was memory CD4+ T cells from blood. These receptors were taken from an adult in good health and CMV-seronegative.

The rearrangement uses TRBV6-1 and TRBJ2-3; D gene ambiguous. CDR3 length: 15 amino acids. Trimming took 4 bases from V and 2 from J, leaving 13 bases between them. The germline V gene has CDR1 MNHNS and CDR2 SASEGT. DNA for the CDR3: TGTGCCAGCAGTGCCCCACGGTCTAACACAGATACGCAGTATTTT. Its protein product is CASSAPRSNTDTQYF.

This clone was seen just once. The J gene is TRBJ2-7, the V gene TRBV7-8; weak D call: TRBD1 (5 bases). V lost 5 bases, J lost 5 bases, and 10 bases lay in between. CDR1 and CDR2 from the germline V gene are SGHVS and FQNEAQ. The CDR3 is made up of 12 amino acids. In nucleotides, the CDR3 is TGTGCCAGCAGCCGTACCAGGGACGAGCAGTACTTC. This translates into CASSRTRDEQYF.

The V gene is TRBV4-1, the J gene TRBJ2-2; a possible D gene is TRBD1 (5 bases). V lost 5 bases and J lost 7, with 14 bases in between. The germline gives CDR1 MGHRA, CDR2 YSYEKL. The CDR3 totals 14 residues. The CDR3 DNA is TGCGCCAGCAGCTTGGAAGGGGCCAACGGGGAGCTGTTTTTT. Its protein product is CASSLEGANGELFF.

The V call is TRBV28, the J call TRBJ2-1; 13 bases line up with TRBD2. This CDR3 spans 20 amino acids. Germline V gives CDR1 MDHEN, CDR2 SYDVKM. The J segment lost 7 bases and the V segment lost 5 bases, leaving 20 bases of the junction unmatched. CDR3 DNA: TGTGCCAGCAGTCTACTACTCCTCCGGACTAGCGGGAGAGGGTTGAATGAGCAGTTCTTC. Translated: CASSLLLLRTSGRGLNEQFF.

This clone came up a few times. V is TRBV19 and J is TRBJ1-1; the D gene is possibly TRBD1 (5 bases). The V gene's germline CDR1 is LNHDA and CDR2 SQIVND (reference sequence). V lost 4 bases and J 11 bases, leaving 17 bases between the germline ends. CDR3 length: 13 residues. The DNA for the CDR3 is TGTGCCAGTAGTAGGACCCGAAAGGGGTTGGCTTTCTTT. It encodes CASSRTRKGLAFF.

The CDR3 spells CASSLEGTSGGVSTGELFF. The CDR3 DNA reads TGTGCCAGCAGCCTAGAGGGAACTAGCGGGGGGGTAAGCACCGGGGAGCTGTTTTTT. This sequence joins TRBV4-2 and TRBJ2-2; 13 bases line up with TRBD2. Germline V CDR1 and CDR2: LGHNA, YNFKEQ. This CDR3 contains 19 residues. V dropped 4 bases and J dropped 4; count of bases not matched to a gene: 12.

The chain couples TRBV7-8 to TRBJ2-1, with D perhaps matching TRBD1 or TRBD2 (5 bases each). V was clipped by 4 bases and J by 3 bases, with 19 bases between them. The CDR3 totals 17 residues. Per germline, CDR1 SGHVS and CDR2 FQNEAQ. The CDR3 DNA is TGTGCCAGCAGCTCCCCACGGCCGGGACGGAACTACAATGAGCAGTTCTTC. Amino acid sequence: CASSSPRPGRNYNEQFF.

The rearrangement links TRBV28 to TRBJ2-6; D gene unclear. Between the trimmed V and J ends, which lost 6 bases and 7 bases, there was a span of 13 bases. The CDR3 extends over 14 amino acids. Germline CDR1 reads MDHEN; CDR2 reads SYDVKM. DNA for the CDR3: TGTGCCAGCAGCTCGCACGGAGTTGCCAACGTCCTGACTTTC. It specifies CASSSHGVANVLTF.

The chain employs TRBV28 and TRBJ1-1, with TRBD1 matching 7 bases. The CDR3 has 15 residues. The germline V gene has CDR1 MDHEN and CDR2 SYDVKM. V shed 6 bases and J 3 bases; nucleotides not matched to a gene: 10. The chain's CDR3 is CASSTQGFSHTEAFF. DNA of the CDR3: TGTGCCAGCAGCACACAGGGGTTTTCCCACACTGAAGCTTTCTTT.

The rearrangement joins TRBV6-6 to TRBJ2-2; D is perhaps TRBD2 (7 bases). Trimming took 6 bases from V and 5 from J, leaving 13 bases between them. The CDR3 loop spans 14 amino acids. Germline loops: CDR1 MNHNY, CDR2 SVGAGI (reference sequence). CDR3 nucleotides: TGTGCCAGCAGCGACGAGGGGGGGACCGGGGAGCTGTTTTTT. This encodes CASSDEGGTGELFF.

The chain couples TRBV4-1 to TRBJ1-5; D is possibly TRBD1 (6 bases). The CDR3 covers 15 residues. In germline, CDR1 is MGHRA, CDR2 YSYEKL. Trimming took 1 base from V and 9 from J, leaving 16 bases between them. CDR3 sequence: CASSQGGAARGPQHF. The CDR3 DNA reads TGCGCCAGCAGCCAAGGGGGGGCAGCTCGGGGGCCCCAGCATTTT.

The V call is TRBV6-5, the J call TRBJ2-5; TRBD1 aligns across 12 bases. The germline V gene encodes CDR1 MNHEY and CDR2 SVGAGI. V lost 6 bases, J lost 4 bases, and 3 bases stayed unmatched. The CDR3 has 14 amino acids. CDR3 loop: CASRRDRGRETQYF. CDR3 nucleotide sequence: TGTGCCAGCAGGCGGGACAGGGGGCGAGAGACCCAGTACTTC.

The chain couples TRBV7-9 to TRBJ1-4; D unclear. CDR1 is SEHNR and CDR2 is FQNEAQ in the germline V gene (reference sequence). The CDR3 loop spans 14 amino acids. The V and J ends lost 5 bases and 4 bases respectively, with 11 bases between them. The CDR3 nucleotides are TGTGCCAGCAGCCCACAGCTTGGTAATGAAAAACTGTTTTTT. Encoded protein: CASSPQLGNEKLFF.

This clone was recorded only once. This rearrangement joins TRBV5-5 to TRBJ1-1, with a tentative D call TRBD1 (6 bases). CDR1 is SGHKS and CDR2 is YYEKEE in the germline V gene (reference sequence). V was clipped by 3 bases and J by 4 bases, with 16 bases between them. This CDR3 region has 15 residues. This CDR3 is CASSSWAQGSTEAFF. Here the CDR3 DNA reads TGTGCCAGCAGCTCCTGGGCCCAGGGGAGCACTGAAGCTTTCTTT.

The CDR3, as DNA: TGCGCCAGCAGCCCCCGGCCCTGGCGGGGGGGCACAGATACGCAGTATTTT. As protein: CASSPRPWRGGTDTQYF. The chain employs TRBV4-1 and TRBJ2-3; 8 bases line up with TRBD2. Germline values: CDR1 MGHRA, CDR2 YSYEKL. This CDR3 contains 17 residues. V was pared by 4 bases and J by 1 base, with 10 bases of the junction left unmatched.

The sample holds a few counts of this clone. For the CDR3, the DNA is TGTGCCAGCCCACGGGGTTTTGGCTACACCTTC. This gives the protein CASPRGFGYTF. The chain is built from TRBV21-1 and TRBJ1-2. TRBV21-1 constitutes a pseudogene. The CDR3 has 11 amino acids.

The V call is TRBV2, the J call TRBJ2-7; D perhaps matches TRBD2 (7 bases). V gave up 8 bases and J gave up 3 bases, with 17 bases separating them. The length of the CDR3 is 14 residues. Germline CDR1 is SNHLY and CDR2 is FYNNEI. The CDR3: CASSPRGAGYEQYF. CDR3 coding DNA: TGTGCCAGCTCCCCCCGGGGGGCGGGCTACGAGCAGTACTTC.

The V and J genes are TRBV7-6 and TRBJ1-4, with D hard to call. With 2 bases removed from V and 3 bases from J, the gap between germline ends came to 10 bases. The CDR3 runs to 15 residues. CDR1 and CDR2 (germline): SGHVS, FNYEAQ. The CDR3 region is CASSLSPAPNEKLFF. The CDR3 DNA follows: TGTGCCAGCAGCTTAAGTCCAGCTCCTAATGAAAAACTGTTTTTT.

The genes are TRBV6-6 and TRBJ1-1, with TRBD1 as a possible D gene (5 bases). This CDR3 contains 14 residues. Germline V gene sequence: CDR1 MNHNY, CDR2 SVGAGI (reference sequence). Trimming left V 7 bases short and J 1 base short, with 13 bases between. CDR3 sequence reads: CASKMDNQNTEAFF. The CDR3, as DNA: TGTGCCAGCAAGATGGACAACCAGAACACTGAAGCTTTCTTT.

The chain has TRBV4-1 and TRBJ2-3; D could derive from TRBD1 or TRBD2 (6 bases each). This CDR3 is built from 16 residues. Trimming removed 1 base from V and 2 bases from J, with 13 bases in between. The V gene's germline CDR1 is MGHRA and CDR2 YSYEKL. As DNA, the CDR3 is TGCGCCAGCAGCCAAGTCCGAGGGGGGCTCACAGATACGCAGTATTTT. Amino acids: CASSQVRGGLTDTQYF.

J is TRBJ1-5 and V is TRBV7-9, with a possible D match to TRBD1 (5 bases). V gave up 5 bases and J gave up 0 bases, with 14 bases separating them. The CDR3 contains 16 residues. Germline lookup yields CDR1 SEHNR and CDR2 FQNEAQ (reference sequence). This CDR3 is CASSPSGGDSNQPQHF. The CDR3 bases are TGTGCCAGCAGCCCGTCGGGGGGAGATAGCAATCAGCCCCAGCATTTT. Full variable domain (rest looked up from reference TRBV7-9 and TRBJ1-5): DTGVSQNPRHKITKRGQNVTFRCDPISEHNRLYWYRQTLGQGPEFLTYFQNEAQLEKSRLLSDRFSAERPKGSFSTLEIQRTEQGDSAMYLCASSPSGGDSNQPQHFGDGTRLSIL.

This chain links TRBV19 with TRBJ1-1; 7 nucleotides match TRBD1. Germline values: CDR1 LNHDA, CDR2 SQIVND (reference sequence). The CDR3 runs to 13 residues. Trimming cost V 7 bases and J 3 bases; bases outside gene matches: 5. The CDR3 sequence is CASTRGQYTEAFF. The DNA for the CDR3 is TGTGCCAGTACCCGGGGACAGTACACTGAAGCTTTCTTT.

The DNA for the CDR3 is TGTGCCAGCACAGGATCTGGGGCCAACGTCCTGACTTTC. It specifies CASTGSGANVLTF. This chain connects TRBV2 to TRBJ2-6, with unresolved D. With 7 bases removed from V and 1 base from J, the gap between germline ends came to 5 bases. The germline V gene has CDR1 SNHLY and CDR2 FYNNEI. The CDR3 consists of 13 residues.

CDR3 region: CASSTGLRGKGANVLTF. CDR3 in DNA: TGTGCCAGCAGCACGGGACTCAGGGGTAAGGGGGCCAACGTCCTGACTTTC. The gene calls are TRBV28 and TRBJ2-6, with D perhaps given as TRBD1 or TRBD2 (6 bases each). V dropped 6 bases and J dropped 4 bases, with 19 bases sitting between them. CDR3 size: 17 residues. The germline CDR1 and CDR2 sequences are MDHEN and SYDVKM.

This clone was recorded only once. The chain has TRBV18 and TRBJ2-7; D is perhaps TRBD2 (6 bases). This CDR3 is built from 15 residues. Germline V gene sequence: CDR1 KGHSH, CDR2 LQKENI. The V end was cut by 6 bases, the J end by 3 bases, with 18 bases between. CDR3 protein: CASSPKKAAGYEQYF. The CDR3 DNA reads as TGTGCCAGCTCCCCCAAGAAGGCAGCGGGCTACGAGCAGTACTTC.

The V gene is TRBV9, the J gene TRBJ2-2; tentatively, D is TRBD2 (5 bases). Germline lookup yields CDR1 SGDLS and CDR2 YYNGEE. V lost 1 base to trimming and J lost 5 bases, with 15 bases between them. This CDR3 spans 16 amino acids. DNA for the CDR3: TGTGCCAGCAGCGTATCAGTGGGAGAAGGAACCGGGGAGCTGTTTTTT. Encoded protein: CASSVSVGEGTGELFF.

The CDR3 DNA sequence: TGTGCCGGGGGCTTCAGGGGGGAATCACCCCTCCACTTT. This sequence encodes CAGGFRGESPLHF. This chain joins TRBV30 and TRBJ1-6; 7 bases line up with TRBD1. Unmatched junction bases numbered 11, after V lost 8 bases and J lost 10 bases. The germline V gene encodes CDR1 GTSNPN and CDR2 SVGIG (reference sequence). The CDR3 consists of 13 residues.

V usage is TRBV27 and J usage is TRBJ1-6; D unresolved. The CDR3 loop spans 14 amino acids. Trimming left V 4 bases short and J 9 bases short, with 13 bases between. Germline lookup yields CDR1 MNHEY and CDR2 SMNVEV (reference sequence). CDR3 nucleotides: TGTGCCAGCAGTTCCAGACACGGTGGTTCACCCCTCCACTTT. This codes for CASSSRHGGSPLHF.

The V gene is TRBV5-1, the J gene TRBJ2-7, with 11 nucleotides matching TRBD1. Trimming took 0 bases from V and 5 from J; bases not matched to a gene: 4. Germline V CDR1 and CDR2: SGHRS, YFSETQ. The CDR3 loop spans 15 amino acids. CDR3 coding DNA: TGCGCCAGCAGCTTGGCCGGACAGGGGGCCCACGAGCAGTACTTC. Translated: CASSLAGQGAHEQYF. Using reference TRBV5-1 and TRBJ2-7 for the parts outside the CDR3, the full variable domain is KAGVTQTPRYLIKTRGQQVTLSCSPISGHRSVSWYQQTPGQGLQFLFEYFSETQRNKGNFPGRFSGRQFSNSRSEMNVSTLELGDSALYLCASSLAGQGAHEQYFGPGTRLTVT.

The CDR3 DNA sequence: TGTGCCAGCAGCTTGGCAACAGGGGGCGGAGAGACCCAGTACTTC. It encodes CASSLATGGGETQYF. This sequence joins TRBV5-6 and TRBJ2-5; 9 nucleotides match TRBD1. J lost 4 bases, V lost 0 bases, and 4 bases had no gene match. This CDR3 has 15 amino acids. CDR1 is SGHDT and CDR2 is YYEEEE in the germline V gene.